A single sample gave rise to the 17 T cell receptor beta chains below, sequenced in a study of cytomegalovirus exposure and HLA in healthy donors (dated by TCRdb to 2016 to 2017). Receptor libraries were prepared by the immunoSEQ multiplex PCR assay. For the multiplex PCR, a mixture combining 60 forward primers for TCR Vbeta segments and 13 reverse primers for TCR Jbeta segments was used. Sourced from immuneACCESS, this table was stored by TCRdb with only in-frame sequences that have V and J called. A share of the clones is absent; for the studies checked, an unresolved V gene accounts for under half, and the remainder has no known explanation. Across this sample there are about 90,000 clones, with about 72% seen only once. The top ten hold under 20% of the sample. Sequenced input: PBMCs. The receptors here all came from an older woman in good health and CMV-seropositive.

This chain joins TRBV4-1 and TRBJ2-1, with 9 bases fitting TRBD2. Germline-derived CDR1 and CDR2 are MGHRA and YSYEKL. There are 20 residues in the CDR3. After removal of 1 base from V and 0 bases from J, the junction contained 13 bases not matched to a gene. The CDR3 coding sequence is TGCGCCAGCAGCCAAGGTTGGGCGGGAGGGCCGGGAGACTCCTACAATGAGCAGTTCTTC. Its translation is CASSQGWAGGPGDSYNEQFF.

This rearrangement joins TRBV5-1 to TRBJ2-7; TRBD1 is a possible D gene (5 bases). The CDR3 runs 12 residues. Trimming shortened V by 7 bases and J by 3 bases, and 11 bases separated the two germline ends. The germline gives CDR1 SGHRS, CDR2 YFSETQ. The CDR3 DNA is TGCGCCAGCTCCGACAGTAGCTACGAGCAGTACTTC. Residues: CASSDSSYEQYF.

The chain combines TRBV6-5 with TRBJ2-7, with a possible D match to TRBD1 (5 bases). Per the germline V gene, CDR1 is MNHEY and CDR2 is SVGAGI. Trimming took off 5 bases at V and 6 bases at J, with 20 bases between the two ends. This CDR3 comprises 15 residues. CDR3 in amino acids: CASSPRTPAVSEQYF. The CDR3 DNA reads TGTGCCAGCAGTCCGAGGACACCGGCCGTATCCGAGCAGTACTTC.

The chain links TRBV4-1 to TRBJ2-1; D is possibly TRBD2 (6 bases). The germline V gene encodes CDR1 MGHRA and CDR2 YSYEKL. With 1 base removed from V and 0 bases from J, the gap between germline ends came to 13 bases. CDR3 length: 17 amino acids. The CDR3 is CASSQAPLASSYNEQFF. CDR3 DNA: TGCGCCAGCAGCCAAGCGCCCCTAGCGAGCTCCTACAATGAGCAGTTCTTC.

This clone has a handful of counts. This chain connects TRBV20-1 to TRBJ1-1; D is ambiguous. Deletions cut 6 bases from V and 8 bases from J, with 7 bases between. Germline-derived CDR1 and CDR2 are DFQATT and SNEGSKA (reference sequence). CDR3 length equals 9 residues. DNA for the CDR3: TGCAGTGCGGCAAGAGAAGCTTTCTTT. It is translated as CSAAREAFF.

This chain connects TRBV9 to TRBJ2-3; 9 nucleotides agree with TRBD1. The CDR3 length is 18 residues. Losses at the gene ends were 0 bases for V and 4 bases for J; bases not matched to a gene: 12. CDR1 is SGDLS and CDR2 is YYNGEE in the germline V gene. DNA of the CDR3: TGTGCCAGCAGCGTAGAATTCGTGGGGACAGGGCCCTCAGATACGCAGTATTTT. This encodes CASSVEFVGTGPSDTQYF.

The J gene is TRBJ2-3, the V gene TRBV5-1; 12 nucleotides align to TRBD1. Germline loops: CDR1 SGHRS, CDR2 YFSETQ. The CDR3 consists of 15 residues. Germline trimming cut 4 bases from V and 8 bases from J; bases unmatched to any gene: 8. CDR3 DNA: TGCGCCAGCAGCCTCACGGGACAGGGGGCAGGTACGCAGTATTTT. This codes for CASSLTGQGAGTQYF.

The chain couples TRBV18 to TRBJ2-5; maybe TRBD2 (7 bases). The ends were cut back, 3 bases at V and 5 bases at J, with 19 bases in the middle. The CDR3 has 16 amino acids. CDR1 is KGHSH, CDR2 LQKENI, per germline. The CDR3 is CASSPTRGGVRETQYF. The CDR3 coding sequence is TGTGCCAGCTCACCGACAAGGGGGGGAGTGCGGGAGACCCAGTACTTC.

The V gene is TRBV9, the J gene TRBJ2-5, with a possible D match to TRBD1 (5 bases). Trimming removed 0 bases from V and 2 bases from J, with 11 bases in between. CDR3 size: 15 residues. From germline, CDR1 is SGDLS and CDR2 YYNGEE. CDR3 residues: CASSVGGLHQETQYF. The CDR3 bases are TGTGCCAGCAGCGTAGGGGGCCTCCATCAAGAGACCCAGTACTTC.

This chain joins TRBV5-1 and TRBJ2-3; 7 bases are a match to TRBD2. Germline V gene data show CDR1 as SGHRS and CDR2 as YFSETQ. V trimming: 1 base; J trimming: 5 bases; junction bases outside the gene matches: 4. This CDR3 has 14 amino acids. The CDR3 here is CASSLLSSGDTQYF. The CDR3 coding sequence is TGCGCCAGCAGCTTGTTGTCTAGCGGAGATACGCAGTATTTT.

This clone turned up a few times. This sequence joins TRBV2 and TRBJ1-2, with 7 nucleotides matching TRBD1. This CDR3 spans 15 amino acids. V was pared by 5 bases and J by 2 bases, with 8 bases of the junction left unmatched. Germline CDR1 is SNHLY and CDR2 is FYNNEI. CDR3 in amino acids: CASSPNRGANYGYTF. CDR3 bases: TGTGCCAGCAGTCCAAACAGGGGCGCAAACTATGGCTACACCTTC.

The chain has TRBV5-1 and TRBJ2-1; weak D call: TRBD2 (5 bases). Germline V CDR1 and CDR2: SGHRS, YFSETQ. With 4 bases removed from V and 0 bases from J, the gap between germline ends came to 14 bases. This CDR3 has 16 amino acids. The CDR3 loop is CASSQVSGSSYNEQFF. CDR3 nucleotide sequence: TGCGCCAGCAGCCAGGTATCTGGGAGCTCCTACAATGAGCAGTTCTTC.

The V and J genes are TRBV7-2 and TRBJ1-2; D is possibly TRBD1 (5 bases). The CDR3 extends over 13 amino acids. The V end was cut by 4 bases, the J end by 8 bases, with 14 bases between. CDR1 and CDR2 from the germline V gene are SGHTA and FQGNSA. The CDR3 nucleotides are TGTGCCAGCAGCTCCTTCAGGGTGCGGGGCTACACCTTC. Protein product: CASSSFRVRGYTF.

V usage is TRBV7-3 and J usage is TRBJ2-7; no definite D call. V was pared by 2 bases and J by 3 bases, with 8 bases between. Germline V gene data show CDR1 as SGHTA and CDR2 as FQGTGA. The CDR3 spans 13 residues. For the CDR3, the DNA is TGTGCCAGCAGCTTAGTGGCAGACTACGAGCAGTACTTC. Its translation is CASSLVADYEQYF.

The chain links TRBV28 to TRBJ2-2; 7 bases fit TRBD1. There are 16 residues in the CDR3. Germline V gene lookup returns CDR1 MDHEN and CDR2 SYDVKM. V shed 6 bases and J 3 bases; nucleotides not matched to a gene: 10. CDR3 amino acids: CASSRPPGQYTGELFF. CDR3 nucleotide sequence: TGTGCCAGCAGCCGTCCCCCGGGACAGTACACCGGGGAGCTGTTTTTT. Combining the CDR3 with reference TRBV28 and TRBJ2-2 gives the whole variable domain DVKVTQSSRYLVKRTGEKVFLECVQDMDHENMFWYRQDPGLGLRLIYFSYDVKMKEKGDIPEGYSVSREKKERFSLILESASTNQTSMYLCASSRPPGQYTGELFFGEGSRLTVL.

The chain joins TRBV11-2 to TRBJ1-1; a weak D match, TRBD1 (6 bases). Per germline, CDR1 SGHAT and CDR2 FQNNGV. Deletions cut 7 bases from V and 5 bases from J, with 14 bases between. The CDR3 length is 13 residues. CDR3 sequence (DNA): TGTGCCAGCACCCCCAGGGGACGAACTGAAGCTTTCTTT. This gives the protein CASTPRGRTEAFF.

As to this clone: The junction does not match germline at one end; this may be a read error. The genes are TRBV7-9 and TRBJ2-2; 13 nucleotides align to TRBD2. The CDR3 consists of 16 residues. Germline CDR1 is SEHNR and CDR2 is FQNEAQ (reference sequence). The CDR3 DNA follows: TGTTCCAGCAGCCTCGGACTAGCGGGAGTTTCCGGGGAGCTGTTTTTT. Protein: CSSSLGLAGVSGELFF.